This T cell receptor (beta chain) comes out of a study of resident and recirculating memory T cells in vitiligo. Background on the study: Each patient gave two lesional and two nonlesional epidermal shave biopsies, plus PBMCs. Study outcomes and limitations: No single dominant TCR clone appeared; lesion clonality varied. Non-conserved TCRs across sites and patients suggested distinct clones per lesion.

Sequencing was performed with immunoSEQ multiplex PCR; in TCRdb, only in-frame clones are kept and a portion is missing. The sample has more than 35,000 clones, over 90% seen once. A note on this clone: Its antigen is unknown.

The CDR3 sequence is 14 residues long. In germline, CDR1 is LNHDA, CDR2 SQIVND (reference sequence). Between the trimmed V and J ends, which lost 9 bases and 4 bases, there was a span of 18 bases. The receptor was isolated from a male donor with vitiligo. The V gene is TRBV19, the J gene TRBJ1-2; D perhaps matches TRBD1 (5 bases). Source material: blood. Here the CDR3 DNA reads TGTGCCAGCACAGAGAAGGGGTTCTTCTATGGCTACACCTTC. Encoded protein: CASTEKGFFYGYTF.